Shown below are 28 T cell receptor beta chains from a single sample sequenced in a study of cytomegalovirus exposure and HLA in healthy donors. Primers: 60 Vbeta forward and 13 Jbeta reverse. TCRdb's copy holds only in-frame clones and misses some; the assay was immunoSEQ multiplex PCR. The data show 130,000 to 150,000 clones, almost 80% seen once. The specimen was PBMCs. Receptors originate from a woman aged 25 to 39 in good health and CMV-seronegative.

The chain links TRBV4-3 to TRBJ1-2; no definite D call. Germline values: CDR1 LGHNA, CDR2 YSLEER. This CDR3 has 13 residues. The V gene lost 1 base and the J gene lost 6 bases, with 9 bases spanning the gap. Here the CDR3 reads CASSQARRDGYTF. DNA for the CDR3: TGCGCCAGCAGCCAAGCCCGGAGGGATGGCTACACCTTC.

This chain links TRBV4-1 with TRBJ1-1, with TRBD1 as a possible D gene (6 bases). The ends were cut back, 4 bases at V and 3 bases at J, with 9 bases in the middle. From germline, CDR1 is MGHRA and CDR2 YSYEKL. This CDR3 region has 13 residues. The CDR3, as DNA: TGCGCCAGCAGCCCCTACAGGGACACTGAAGCTTTCTTT. This codes for CASSPYRDTEAFF.

This rearrangement joins TRBV30 to TRBJ1-1; weak D call: TRBD1 (5 bases). Germline CDR1 and CDR2: GTSNPN and SVGIG (reference sequence). V was clipped by 3 bases and J by 2 bases, with 10 bases between them. CDR3 length equals 13 residues. The CDR3 loop reads CAWRGDFNTEAFF. The CDR3 region has the DNA TGTGCCTGGAGAGGGGACTTCAACACTGAAGCTTTCTTT.

This chain uses TRBV5-1 with TRBJ2-2; 9 bases agree with TRBD2. Germline trimming cut 0 bases from V and 4 bases from J; bases unmatched to any gene: 4. Germline CDR1 reads SGHRS; CDR2 reads YFSETQ. The CDR3 has 16 residues. The chain's CDR3 is CASSLALAGTTGELFF. The CDR3 nucleotides read TGCGCCAGCAGCTTGGCCCTAGCGGGGACCACCGGGGAGCTGTTTTTT. Supplemented by reference TRBV5-1 and TRBJ2-2, the full variable domain reads KAGVTQTPRYLIKTRGQQVTLSCSPISGHRSVSWYQQTPGQGLQFLFEYFSETQRNKGNFPGRFSGRQFSNSRSEMNVSTLELGDSALYLCASSLALAGTTGELFFGEGSRLTVL.

This clone turned up a few times. The rearrangement joins TRBV5-5 to TRBJ1-2; a possible D gene is TRBD1 (6 bases). Germline V gene data show CDR1 as SGHKS and CDR2 as YYEKEE (reference sequence). V lost 4 bases, J lost 4 bases, and 8 bases lay in between. CDR3 length equals 12 residues. The CDR3 spells CASSIRGYGYTF. The CDR3 nucleotides read TGTGCCAGCAGCATCAGGGGCTATGGCTACACCTTC.

This chain uses TRBV7-2 with TRBJ2-5; 9 bases match TRBD2. The CDR3 is made up of 15 amino acids. The V segment lost 5 bases and the J segment 5 bases; nucleotides outside the gene matches: 9. The germline V gene has CDR1 SGHTA and CDR2 FQGNSA. The CDR3 DNA is TGTGCCAGCAGCCCGGGCGGGGGGGTTCGGGAGACCCAGTACTTC. Protein product: CASSPGGGVRETQYF.

This clone was detected a few times. This chain links TRBV29-1 with TRBJ2-7, with TRBD1 matching 12 bases. This CDR3 is built from 15 residues. Germline V gives CDR1 SQVTM, CDR2 ANQGSEA. Trimming removed 7 bases from V and 2 bases from J; junction bases left unmatched: 9. The CDR3 is CSAQSGTGGPYEQYF. The CDR3 nucleotides are TGCAGCGCCCAAAGCGGGACAGGGGGCCCCTACGAGCAGTACTTC.

This clone was found a few times. The chain is built from TRBV9 and TRBJ1-3, with a possible D match to TRBD1 (5 bases). The CDR3 is made up of 15 amino acids. Germline-derived CDR1 and CDR2 are SGDLS and YYNGEE. V was clipped by 4 bases and J by 8 bases, with 19 bases between them. CDR3 residues: CASSIGTAGEDTIYF. DNA for the CDR3: TGTGCCAGCAGCATTGGGACTGCCGGAGAGGACACCATATATTTT.

V usage is TRBV5-4 and J usage is TRBJ1-2; D is unresolved. From germline, CDR1 is SGHNT and CDR2 YYREEE (reference sequence). There are 16 residues in the CDR3. V was cut by 4 bases and J by 4 bases, with 20 bases left in between. The CDR3 spells CASSRPAIGGIYGYTF. The CDR3, as DNA: TGTGCCAGCAGCCGGCCCGCTATAGGAGGGATCTATGGCTACACCTTC.

The chain joins TRBV9 to TRBJ2-7, with 8 bases matching TRBD2. Germline loops: CDR1 SGDLS, CDR2 YYNGEE. Trimming at V came to 3 bases and at J to 2 bases, leaving 10 bases not matched to a gene. CDR3 size: 16 residues. The DNA for the CDR3 is TGTGCCAGCAGCGGCCGGGGGGGGGACACTCCCTACGAGCAGTACTTC. Encoded protein: CASSGRGGDTPYEQYF.

This clone appeared a few times. The chain recombines TRBV5-1 with TRBJ2-2, with a tentative D call TRBD2 (6 bases). The CDR3 extends over 15 amino acids. Germline CDR1 and CDR2: SGHRS and YFSETQ. Trimming stripped 4 bases from V and 7 bases from J, with 17 bases between. The CDR3 sequence: CASSPELALGGELFF. CDR3 bases: TGCGCCAGCAGCCCTGAACTAGCTTTAGGCGGGGAGCTGTTTTTT.

The chain links TRBV5-1 to TRBJ1-6; no firm D call. The CDR3 has 15 amino acids. CDR1 and CDR2 from the germline V gene are SGHRS and YFSETQ. Trimming removed 5 bases at V and 7 bases at J, with 16 bases between. The CDR3 is CASRTDTHPNSPLHF. DNA for the CDR3: TGCGCCAGCAGAACCGACACTCACCCAAATTCACCCCTCCACTTT.

The V call is TRBV7-3, the J call TRBJ1-1; tentatively, D is TRBD1 (6 bases). V was shortened by 5 bases and J by 10 bases, with 14 bases between the two germline ends. The CDR3 runs to 12 residues. The germline gives CDR1 SGHTA, CDR2 FQGTGA. The CDR3 DNA sequence: TGTGCCAGCAGCCTCGGGACACTTCCAGCTTTCTTT. It yields the protein CASSLGTLPAFF.

The chain couples TRBV11-2 to TRBJ1-4, with D possibly being TRBD1 (5 bases). V gave up 1 base and J gave up 8 bases, with 14 bases separating them. The CDR3 runs 15 residues. Germline CDR1 is SGHAT and CDR2 is FQNNGV. CDR3 amino acids: CASSLAPTVREKLFF. In DNA form, the CDR3 reads TGTGCCAGCAGCTTAGCCCCGACAGTCCGGGAAAAACTGTTTTTT.

This chain connects TRBV6-5 to TRBJ1-2, with unresolved D. CDR1 MNHEY and CDR2 SVGAGI come from the germline V gene. V lost 4 bases to trimming and J lost 8 bases, with 23 bases between them. The CDR3 consists of 16 residues. DNA for the CDR3: TGTGCCAGCAGTTTCGGGCGGGTGAAGGGAGCGGGAGGCTACACCTTC. It codes for CASSFGRVKGAGGYTF.

The chain combines TRBV4-3 with TRBJ2-1, with 9 positions matching TRBD2. The CDR3 sequence is 16 residues long. CDR1 is LGHNA and CDR2 is YSLEER in the germline V gene. V lost 0 bases to trimming and J lost 10 bases; unmatched junction nucleotides: 10. The CDR3 nucleotides read TGCGCCAGCAGCCAAGATCAGGCGGGGGGGAGGGGCGAGCAGTTCTTC. Translation: CASSQDQAGGRGEQFF.

This clone occurred a few times. The chain recombines TRBV27 with TRBJ1-6, with D hard to call. V was clipped by 6 bases and J by 7 bases, with 13 bases between them. The CDR3 runs to 14 residues. Looked up from germline, CDR1 is MNHEY and CDR2 is SMNVEV (reference sequence). CDR3 nucleotide sequence: TGTGCCAGCAGCACAGACATGAAGAATTCACCCCTCCACTTT. Its translation is CASSTDMKNSPLHF.

The chain is built from TRBV29-1 and TRBJ2-5, with D uncertain. From germline, CDR1 is SQVTM and CDR2 ANQGSEA. CDR3 size: 13 residues. Trimming removed 6 bases at V and 1 base at J, with 12 bases between. The CDR3 region has the DNA TGCAGCGTCCCACAGAAGATCCAAGAGACCCAGTACTTC. This codes for CSVPQKIQETQYF.

This clone has just one count. The CDR3 nucleotides are TGTGCCAGCAGTTTTGAGGGTAAGGGAAACACTGAAGCTTTCTTT. It is translated as CASSFEGKGNTEAFF. V and J are TRBV28 and TRBJ1-1; no clear D. This CDR3 has 15 residues. The ends were cut back, 3 bases at V and 2 bases at J, with 13 bases in the middle. Germline loops: CDR1 MDHEN, CDR2 SYDVKM.

The chain employs TRBV27 and TRBJ1-1, with D perhaps matching TRBD1 (5 bases). From germline, CDR1 is MNHEY and CDR2 SMNVEV (reference sequence). CDR3 length: 14 amino acids. Trimming removed 3 bases at V and 7 bases at J, with 15 bases between. CDR3 loop: CASSFRAGTNEAFF. CDR3 nucleotide sequence: TGTGCCAGCAGTTTTCGGGCAGGGACTAATGAAGCTTTCTTT.

The rearrangement links TRBV4-2 to TRBJ1-6; maybe TRBD1 (5 bases). Trimming took 6 bases from V and 6 from J, leaving 15 bases between them. CDR3 length: 15 amino acids. Germline V CDR1 and CDR2: LGHNA, YNFKEQ. The chain's CDR3 is CASSDGHGGNSPLHF. The CDR3 DNA sequence: TGTGCCAGCAGTGACGGACACGGCGGTAATTCACCCCTCCACTTT.

This rearrangement joins TRBV6-5 to TRBJ1-2; D is undetermined. This CDR3 is built from 15 residues. Germline assignment: CDR1 MNHEY and CDR2 SVGAGI. V lost 2 bases to trimming and J lost 7 bases, with 17 bases between them. This CDR3 is CASSYQGQRKLGYTF. Here the CDR3 DNA reads TGTGCCAGCAGTTACCAAGGGCAGCGGAAGCTTGGCTACACCTTC.

The genes are TRBV5-1 and TRBJ2-3; the match to TRBD1 covers 9 bases. The CDR3 is 13 residues long. J was trimmed by 5 bases and V by 3 bases; bases with no gene match: 1. The V gene's germline CDR1 is SGHRS and CDR2 YFSETQ. CDR3 protein: CASSWDRVDTQYF. In DNA form, the CDR3 reads TGCGCCAGCAGCTGGGACAGGGTAGATACGCAGTATTTT. Full variable domain (outside the CDR3, taken from reference TRBV5-1 and TRBJ2-3): KAGVTQTPRYLIKTRGQQVTLSCSPISGHRSVSWYQQTPGQGLQFLFEYFSETQRNKGNFPGRFSGRQFSNSRSEMNVSTLELGDSALYLCASSWDRVDTQYFGPGTRLTVL.

The chain links TRBV29-1 to TRBJ1-3, with 11 bases fitting TRBD1. The CDR3 is 14 amino acids. Trimming cost V 5 bases and J 3 bases; bases outside gene matches: 3. Germline V gene lookup returns CDR1 SQVTM and CDR2 ANQGSEA. In DNA, the CDR3 is TGCAGCGTTTCCGGGACAGGGGGTGGAAACACCATATATTTT. It yields the protein CSVSGTGGGNTIYF.

This chain connects TRBV5-1 to TRBJ1-2, with 7 bases matching TRBD1. Germline CDR1 and CDR2: SGHRS and YFSETQ. This CDR3 has 14 residues. With 0 bases clipped from V and 3 bases from J, the junction kept 2 bases outside the gene matches. CDR3 sequence: CASSLEGTDYGYTF. DNA for the CDR3: TGCGCCAGCAGCTTGGAGGGGACAGACTATGGCTACACCTTC. Combining the CDR3 with reference TRBV5-1 and TRBJ1-2 gives the whole variable domain KAGVTQTPRYLIKTRGQQVTLSCSPISGHRSVSWYQQTPGQGLQFLFEYFSETQRNKGNFPGRFSGRQFSNSRSEMNVSTLELGDSALYLCASSLEGTDYGYTFGSGTRLTVV.

The rearrangement links TRBV7-2 to TRBJ1-6; 7 bases fit TRBD1. The germline V gene encodes CDR1 SGHTA and CDR2 FQGNSA. Trimming cost V 5 bases and J 7 bases; bases outside gene matches: 8. The CDR3 extends over 15 amino acids. For the CDR3, the DNA is TGTGCCAGCAGCCCCGTAGGACAGGCCAATTCACCCCTCCACTTT. Protein sequence: CASSPVGQANSPLHF.

The chain has TRBV28 and TRBJ2-6; D is undetermined. The germline gives CDR1 MDHEN, CDR2 SYDVKM. V dropped 6 bases and J dropped 3 bases, with 9 bases sitting between them. This CDR3 comprises 14 residues. CDR3 region: CASSRLSGANVLTF. The DNA of the CDR3 is TGTGCCAGCAGCCGCTTGAGTGGGGCCAACGTCCTGACTTTC.

The chain is built from TRBV5-4 and TRBJ1-1; D gene uncertain. The CDR3 length is 14 residues. Looked up from germline, CDR1 is SGHNT and CDR2 is YYREEE (reference sequence). The ends were cut back, 4 bases at V and 3 bases at J, with 13 bases in the middle. Written as DNA, the CDR3 is TGTGCCAGCAGCACCGGGAATAGGGACACTGAAGCTTTCTTT. This codes for CASSTGNRDTEAFF. Combining the CDR3 with reference TRBV5-4 and TRBJ1-1 gives the whole variable domain ETGVTQSPTHLIKTRGQQVTLRCSSQSGHNTVSWYQQALGQGPQFIFQYYREEENGRGNFPPRFSGLQFPNYSSELNVNALELDDSALYLCASSTGNRDTEAFFGQGTRLTVV.